This TCR beta chain was documented in a study of siplizumab effects on memory and regulatory T cells. General study results and limits: Contribution to the alloresponse seemed major for naive T cells, which also seemed more diverse than memory cells.

Trimming removed 2 bases at V and 6 bases at J, with 17 bases between. CDR3 size: 15 residues. Germline V gene data show CDR1 as LGHNA and CDR2 as YNFKEQ. TCRdb's table, derived via immunoSEQ multiplex PCR, lists solely in-frame clones and lacks some. This sample has about 100,000 clones, with around 90% found just once. As concerns this clone: Its antigen is still unknown.

The source of this sequence is a human donor in good health. V is TRBV4-2 and J is TRBJ2-7; tentative D call: TRBD1 (6 bases). The sequenced material came from non-Treg CD4+ T cells sorted from blood. Here the CDR3 reads CASSQNRDPRAEQYF. The CDR3 coding sequence is TGTGCCAGCAGCCAAAACAGGGACCCACGCGCCGAGCAGTACTTC.